This T cell receptor (beta chain) was captured in a study of identical twins. The CDR3 runs to 14 residues. V was clipped by 11 bases and J by 1 base, with 17 bases between them. The germline CDR1 and CDR2 sequences are SEHNR and FQNEAQ (reference sequence). This clonotype was seen more than once but under ten times. Its antigen is undetermined. Study results and caveats: Beta out-of-frame twin sharing showed a weaker excess.

TCRdb itself ran the 5' RACE reads through MiXCR, one entry per CDR3 protein. Of under 900,000 distinct CDR3 sequences listed, 15% to 20% were seen once; the top ten hold around 13%. The same data also contributed to another study, on T cells expressing NK-cell markers.

The sample comprised PBMCs. The chain uses TRBV7-9 and TRBJ2-5, with D perhaps matching TRBD1 (6 bases). The receptor comes from a woman aged 18-29 years in good health. The CDR3 nucleotides are TGTGCCGGGCAAGGCAGGGGCTTCCAAGAGACCCAGTACTTC. This codes for CAGQGRGFQETQYF.